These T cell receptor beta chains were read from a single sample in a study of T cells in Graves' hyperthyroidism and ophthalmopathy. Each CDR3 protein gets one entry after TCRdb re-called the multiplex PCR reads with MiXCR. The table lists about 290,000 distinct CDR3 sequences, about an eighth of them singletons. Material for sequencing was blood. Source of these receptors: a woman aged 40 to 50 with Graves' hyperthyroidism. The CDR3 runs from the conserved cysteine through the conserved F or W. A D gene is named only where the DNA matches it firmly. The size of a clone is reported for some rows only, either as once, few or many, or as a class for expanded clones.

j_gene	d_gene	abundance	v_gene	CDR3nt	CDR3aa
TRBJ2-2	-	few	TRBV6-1	TGTGCCAGCAGCACTAGTTCCAACACCGGGGAGCTGTTTTTT	CASSTSSNTGELFF
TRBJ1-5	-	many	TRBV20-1	TGCAGTGCTAGAGAAGCTGGGCCTCCAGGGCAGCCCCAGCATTTT	CSAREAGPPGQPQHF
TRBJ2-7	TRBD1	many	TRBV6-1	TGTGCCAGCAGTAAACCGGGACAGGGTCATTACGAGCAGTACTTC	CASSKPGQGHYEQYF
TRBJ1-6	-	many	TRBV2	TGTGCCAGCAGTGAGCCGAGCGGGGTTTCACCCCTCCACTTT	CASSEPSGVSPLHF
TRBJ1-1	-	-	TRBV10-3	TGTGCCATCAGTGGCTCTTCAGGGGCACCTATGAACACTGAAGCTTTCTTT	CAISGSSGAPMNTEAFF
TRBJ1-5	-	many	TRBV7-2	TGTGCCAGCAGTTTTAAGACCGATCAGCCCCAGCATTTT	CASSFKTDQPQHF
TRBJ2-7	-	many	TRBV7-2	TGTGCCAGCAGCTTAGCCGCGACTTCCTTTGAGCAGTACTTC	CASSLAATSFEQYF
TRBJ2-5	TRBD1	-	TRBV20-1	TGCAGTGCTGAAGACAGGGGCCAAGGTCAGCAAGAGACCCAGTACTTC	CSAEDRGQGQQETQYF
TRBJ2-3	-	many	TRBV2	TGTGCCAGAGAGGCCCCCCGCGGGGCAGATACGCAGTATTTT	CAREAPRGADTQYF
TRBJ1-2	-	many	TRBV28	TGTGCCAGCAGCTACCTTCTGGGGACTAGCTATGGCTACACCTTC	CASSYLLGTSYGYTF
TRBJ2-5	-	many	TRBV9	TGTGCCAGCAGCGTAAGTTGGACAGCGCAAGAGACCCAGTACTTC	CASSVSWTAQETQYF
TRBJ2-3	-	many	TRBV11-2	TGTGCCAGCAGCTTAACTGGCGCAGGGCGGACAGATACGCAGTATTTT	CASSLTGAGRTDTQYF
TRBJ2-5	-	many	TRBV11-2	TGTGCCAGCAGCTTAATCCAGACACAAGAGACCCAGTACTTC	CASSLIQTQETQYF
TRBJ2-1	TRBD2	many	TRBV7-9	TGTGCCAGCAGCTTAGTTGGTCCGGGAGGAGGCAATGAGCAGTTCTTC	CASSLVGPGGGNEQFF
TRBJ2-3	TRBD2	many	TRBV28	TGTGCCAGCAGTCCTCCGGGACTAGCGGGAAAAGATACGCAGTATTTT	CASSPPGLAGKDTQYF
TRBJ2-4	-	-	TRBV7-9	TGTGCCAGCAGCGGAGACACGGACATTCAGTACTTC	CASSGDTDIQYF
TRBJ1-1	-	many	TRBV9	TGTGCCAGCAGCGTAGGAAGCTCGAACACTGAAGCTTTCTTT	CASSVGSSNTEAFF
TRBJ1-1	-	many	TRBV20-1	TGCAGTGCTAGAGGGACCGCTAACACTGAAGCTTTCTTT	CSARGTANTEAFF
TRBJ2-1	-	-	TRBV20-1	TGCAGTGCTCGGAGGACTAAACCCTCCTACAATGAGCAGTTCTTC	CSARRTKPSYNEQFF
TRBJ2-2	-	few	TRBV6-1	TGTGCCAGCAGTTATTTTGGGTTGACCGGGGAGCTGTTTTTT	CASSYFGLTGELFF
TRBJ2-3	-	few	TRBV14	TGTGCCAGCAGCCTTCTATTGGGCACAGATACGCAGTATTTT	CASSLLLGTDTQYF
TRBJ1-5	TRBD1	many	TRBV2	TGTGCCAGCAGGGGACAGCCGAGAACTAATCAGCCCCAGCATTTT	CASRGQPRTNQPQHF
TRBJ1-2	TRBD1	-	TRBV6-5	TGTGCCAGCAGTTACGGGACAGGTCCTCTTAGCTATGGCTACACCTTC	CASSYGTGPLSYGYTF
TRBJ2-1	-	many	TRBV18	TGTGCCAGCTCACTTCTAACTAGCAATCACAATGAGCAGTTCTTC	CASSLLTSNHNEQFF
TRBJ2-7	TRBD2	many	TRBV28	TGTGCCAGCAGTTTTTCCCTAGCGGGTACCGAGCAGTACTTC	CASSFSLAGTEQYF